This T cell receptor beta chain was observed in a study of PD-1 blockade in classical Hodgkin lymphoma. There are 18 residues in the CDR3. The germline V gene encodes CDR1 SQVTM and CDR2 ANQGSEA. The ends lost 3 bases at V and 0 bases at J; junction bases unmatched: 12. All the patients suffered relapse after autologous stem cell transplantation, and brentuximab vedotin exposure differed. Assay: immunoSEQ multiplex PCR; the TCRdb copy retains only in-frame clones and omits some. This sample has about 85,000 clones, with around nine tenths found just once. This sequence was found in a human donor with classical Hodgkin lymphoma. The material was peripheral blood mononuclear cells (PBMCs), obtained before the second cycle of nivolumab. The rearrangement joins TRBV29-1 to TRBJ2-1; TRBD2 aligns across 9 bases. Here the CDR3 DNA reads TGCAGCGTTGACCCGGGACTAGCTCCCCAGAGCTCCTACAATGAGCAGTTCTTC. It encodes CSVDPGLAPQSSYNEQFF.